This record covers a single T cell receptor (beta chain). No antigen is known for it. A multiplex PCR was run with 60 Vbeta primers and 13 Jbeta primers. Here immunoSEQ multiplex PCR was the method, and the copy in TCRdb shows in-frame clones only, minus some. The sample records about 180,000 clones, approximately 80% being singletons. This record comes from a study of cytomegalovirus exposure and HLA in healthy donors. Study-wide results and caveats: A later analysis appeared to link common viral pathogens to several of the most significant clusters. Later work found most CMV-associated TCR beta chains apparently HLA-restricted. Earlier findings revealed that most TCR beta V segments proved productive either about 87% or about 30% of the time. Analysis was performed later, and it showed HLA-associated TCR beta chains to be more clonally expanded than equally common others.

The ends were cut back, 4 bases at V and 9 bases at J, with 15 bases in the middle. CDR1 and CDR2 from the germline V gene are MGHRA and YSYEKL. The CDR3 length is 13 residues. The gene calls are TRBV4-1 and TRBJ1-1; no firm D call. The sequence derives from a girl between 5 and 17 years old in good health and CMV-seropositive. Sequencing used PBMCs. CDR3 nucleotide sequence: TGCGCCAGCAGCCCGTATGTTGAAGCGAAAGCTTTCTTT. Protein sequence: CASSPYVEAKAFF.